The sequence of this T cell receptor (beta chain) was determined in a study of blood T cell repertoires in COVID-19. Study overall: Both acute and convalescent COVID-19 samples were obtained from the United States, Italy and Spain. T cells, B-cell-depleted T cells, or PBMCs supplied cDNA or gDNA.

Trimming cost V 1 base and J 4 bases, with 5 bases left between them. The CDR3 length is 13 residues. Germline V lookup: CDR1 MNHNS, CDR2 SASEGT. Per the original data handling: Estimates of nucleated cell counts were drawn from the amplification of reference gene primers. Sequencing was performed with immunoSEQ multiplex PCR; in TCRdb, only in-frame clones are kept and a portion is missing. V, J and clone size reflect that table, while D and trimming were determined from the DNA. The sample contains 25,000 to 35,000 clones, 70% to 85% of which appear only once. This clonotype was obtained from a human donor in a cohort sampled during active COVID-19. The gene calls are TRBV6-1 and TRBJ1-5; no clear D. Sequencing input: peripheral blood. The CDR3 DNA sequence: TGTGCCAGCAGTGAAGACGGGAATCAGCCCCAGCATTTT. It is translated as CASSEDGNQPQHF.